These 13 T cell receptor beta chains came from one sample sequenced in a study of blood T cell repertoires in COVID-19. Profiled with immunoSEQ multiplex PCR; TCRdb holds only in-frame clones, not every one. The sample lists just under 250,000 clones, 70% to 90% seen once, with around 2.9% in the top ten. Material: peripheral blood. These receptors were obtained from a young woman who had recovered from COVID-19.

The chain couples TRBV19 to TRBJ1-4, with 8 bases fitting TRBD1. The CDR3 is 17 amino acids. CDR1 and CDR2 (germline): LNHDA, SQIVND (reference sequence). The trim removed 1 base at V and 3 bases at J, leaving 7 bases unmatched. The DNA for the CDR3 is TGTGCCAGTAGTATAGTTCCAGGGGGCGCGCCTAATGAAAAACTGTTTTTT. Its translation: CASSIVPGGAPNEKLFF.

The chain is built from TRBV4-2 and TRBJ2-7, with TRBD1 matching over 8 bases. The V gene's germline CDR1 is LGHNA and CDR2 YNFKEQ. The CDR3 sequence is 16 residues long. After removal of 0 bases from V and 4 bases from J, the junction contained 8 bases not matched to a gene. In nucleotides, the CDR3 is TGTGCCAGCAGCCAAGATCTTCCGACAGGGGTGTACGAGCAGTACTTC. Translation gives CASSQDLPTGVYEQYF.

The V gene is TRBV6-5, the J gene TRBJ2-2; D possibly corresponds to TRBD2 (5 bases). This CDR3 is 15 amino acids long. Germline loops: CDR1 MNHEY, CDR2 SVGAGI. Trimming took off 1 base at V and 4 bases at J, with 10 bases between the two ends. CDR3 sequence: CASSYWRASTGELFF. CDR3 in DNA: TGTGCCAGCAGTTACTGGCGGGCCAGCACCGGGGAGCTGTTTTTT.

V and J are TRBV7-9 and TRBJ1-5; possible D gene TRBD1, 5 bases. Germline lookup yields CDR1 SEHNR and CDR2 FQNEAQ (reference sequence). The V end was cut by 5 bases, the J end by 6 bases, with 14 bases between. This CDR3 is 14 amino acids long. The DNA for the CDR3 is TGTGCCAGCAGCGTCGACAGAGAACCTCAGCCCCAGCATTTT. This gives the protein CASSVDREPQPQHF.

The rearrangement uses TRBV12-5 and TRBJ2-2; TRBD1 is a possible D gene (6 bases). CDR3 size: 17 residues. The germline gives CDR1 LGHNT, CDR2 FRNRAP. With 0 bases removed from V and 3 bases from J, the gap between germline ends came to 14 bases. The CDR3 sequence: CASGLVHGTLYTGELFF. The CDR3 nucleotides are TGTGCTAGTGGTTTGGTACATGGGACACTTTACACCGGGGAGCTGTTTTTT.

This chain connects TRBV4-2 to TRBJ2-3; TRBD2 agrees at 11 bases. The ends lost 3 bases at V and 2 bases at J; junction bases unmatched: 16. The germline V gene has CDR1 LGHNA and CDR2 YNFKEQ. The CDR3 sequence is 20 residues long. The CDR3 sequence: CASSHFLAGGQKLNTDTQYF. Written as DNA, the CDR3 is TGTGCCAGCAGCCATTTCCTAGCGGGGGGCCAAAAGTTAAACACAGATACGCAGTATTTT.

The chain links TRBV11-2 to TRBJ2-7, with 7 positions matching TRBD1. The CDR3 totals 16 residues. Germline loops: CDR1 SGHAT, CDR2 FQNNGV. The trim removed 5 bases at V and 3 bases at J, leaving 13 bases unmatched. This CDR3 reads CASSPLVLTGHYEQYF. CDR3 in DNA: TGTGCCAGCAGCCCCCTAGTATTGACAGGGCACTACGAGCAGTACTTC.

This clone was picked up a small number of times. V gene TRBV6-5 combines with J gene TRBJ2-5; perhaps TRBD2 as D (5 bases). The V gene's germline CDR1 is MNHEY and CDR2 SVGAGI. This CDR3 comprises 14 residues. V was pared by 3 bases and J by 9 bases, with 17 bases between. The CDR3 spells CASSYQGPLGAQYF. For the CDR3, the DNA is TGTGCCAGCAGTTATCAAGGACCTCTGGGAGCCCAGTACTTC.

J is TRBJ2-1 and V is TRBV7-6; D is unresolved. CDR3 length: 16 residues. The germline V and J ends were trimmed by 5 bases and 0 bases, with 14 bases remaining between them. Per germline, CDR1 SGHVS and CDR2 FNYEAQ. CDR3: CASSHANESSYNEQFF. CDR3 in DNA: TGTGCCAGCAGCCATGCTAACGAGAGCTCCTACAATGAGCAGTTCTTC.

V is TRBV2 and J is TRBJ2-3; D may be TRBD1 (5 bases). Trimming shortened V by 5 bases and J by 0 bases, and 12 bases separated the two germline ends. CDR1 SNHLY and CDR2 FYNNEI come from the germline V gene. The CDR3 totals 15 residues. The CDR3 reads CASSSTDPSTDTQYF. Here the CDR3 DNA reads TGTGCCAGCAGTTCGACAGACCCTAGCACAGATACGCAGTATTTT.

The sample holds a few counts of this clone. The chain joins TRBV18 to TRBJ2-7, with a weak D call TRBD2 (6 bases). In germline, CDR1 is KGHSH, CDR2 LQKENI. V shed 3 bases and J shed 0 bases, with 9 bases lying between them. CDR3 size: 14 residues. CDR3 in amino acids: CASSPGLDSYEQYF. The CDR3 nucleotides are TGTGCCAGCTCACCGGGACTCGACTCCTACGAGCAGTACTTC.

The chain couples TRBV7-7 to TRBJ1-1, with TRBD1 as a possible D gene (5 bases). V gave up 5 bases and J gave up 2 bases, with 9 bases separating them. Germline-derived CDR1 and CDR2 are SSHAT and FNYEAQ (reference sequence). The CDR3 covers 13 residues. The CDR3 here is CASSLDRNTEAFF. For the CDR3, the DNA is TGTGCCAGCAGCCTCGACAGAAACACTGAAGCTTTCTTT.

The genes are TRBV9 and TRBJ2-1; possibly TRBD2 for D (7 bases). CDR3 length: 18 residues. Germline CDR1 is SGDLS and CDR2 is YYNGEE. Trimming pared 0 bases from V and 4 bases from J, leaving 20 bases between. CDR3 protein: CASSVAPPGGRGYNEQFF. The CDR3, as DNA: TGTGCCAGCAGCGTAGCTCCCCCCGGGGGGCGCGGGTACAATGAGCAGTTCTTC.